One and the same sample provided the 3 T cell receptor beta chains below, sequenced in a study of control samples from healthy donors and cancer patients. Sequenced by immunoSEQ multiplex PCR; TCRdb stores in-frame clones only, minus some. Here the sample spans 130,000 or so clones, about nine tenths being singletons. What was sequenced was blood. The receptors were gathered from a man aged 35 to 55 in good health.

The chain links TRBV5-6 to TRBJ1-4, with 8 positions matching TRBD1. With V trimmed by 4 bases and J by 8 bases, 7 bases remained unmatched. CDR3 length equals 14 residues. Looked up from germline, CDR1 is SGHDT and CDR2 is YYEEEE. CDR3 nucleotide sequence: TGTGCCAGCAGCGTGACAGGGGTGGAAGAAAAACTGTTTTTT. Residues: CASSVTGVEEKLFF.

The chain's CDR3 is CASSLPGQNQPQHF. The CDR3 nucleotides read TGTGCCAGCAGCCTTCCGGGGCAAAATCAGCCCCAGCATTTT. The chain is built from TRBV3-1 (or the pseudogene TRBV3-2) and TRBJ1-5; D might be TRBD1 (5 bases). Germline lookup yields CDR1 LGHDT and CDR2 YNNKEL (reference sequence). The CDR3 is 14 amino acids. V gave up 4 bases and J gave up 4 bases, with 11 bases separating them.

This sequence joins TRBV7-3 and TRBJ1-1; 7 nucleotides match TRBD1. V dropped 3 bases and J dropped 1; count of bases not matched to a gene: 2. The CDR3 runs to 14 residues. Per germline, CDR1 SGHTA and CDR2 FQGTGA. CDR3 residues: CASSLSGGNTEAFF. The CDR3 DNA is TGTGCCAGCAGCTTGTCAGGGGGGAACACTGAAGCTTTCTTT. Looking up the rest from reference TRBV7-3 and TRBJ1-1 gives the full variable domain: GAGVSQTPSNKVTEKGKYVELRCDPISGHTALYWYRQSLGQGPEFLIYFQGTGAADDSGLPNDRFFAVRPEGSVSTLKIQRTERGDSAVYLCASSLSGGNTEAFFGQGTRLTVV.